What follows are 10 T cell receptor beta chains derived from one specimen sequenced in a study of kidney transplant recipient with SARS-CoV-2 infection. One entry per CDR3 protein, called by TCRdb with MiXCR from the reads. The sample holds some 220,000 distinct CDR3 sequences, around 28% seen once. The sample here was a blood sample, taken at baseline and on day 111 from a kidney transplant recipient. The receptors stem from a male patient aged 25-45 years who had COVID-19 and was a kidney transplant recipient. Some T cells may arise from the graft donor.

A word on this clonotype: This may stem from a read error, because a much larger clone lies one nucleotide away. This sequence joins TRBV30 and TRBJ1-2, with D unclear. V was cut by 5 bases and J by 4 bases, with 23 bases left in between. This CDR3 comprises 16 residues. Germline V CDR1 and CDR2: GTSNPN, SVGIG (reference sequence). This CDR3 is CAWPIQRHRKTYGYTF. The DNA of the CDR3 is TGTGCCTGGCCAATCCAGCGTCATAGAAAGACCTATGGCTACACCTTC.

At least ten counts were recorded for this clonotype. The chain links TRBV18 to TRBJ1-1, with TRBD1 identical over 7 bases. Germline CDR1 KGHSH, CDR2 LQKENI. V was pared by 8 bases and J by 4 bases, with 7 bases of the junction left unmatched. The CDR3 loop spans 13 amino acids. CDR3 sequence: CASSDRDSTEAFF. CDR3 DNA sequence: TGTGCCAGCAGTGACAGGGATTCCACTGAAGCTTTCTTT.

With regard to this clonotype: It may be a read error: a sequence one base away is much more abundant. The V and J genes are TRBV20-1 and TRBJ2-7; D may be TRBD1 or TRBD2 (5 bases each). V gave up 6 bases and J gave up 6 bases, with 21 bases separating them. The CDR3 has 14 residues. Germline loops: CDR1 DFQATT, CDR2 SNEGSKA (reference sequence). CDR3 sequence: CSANAGTPQPEQYF. CDR3 DNA sequence: TGCAGTGCAAATGCCGGGACGCCCCAACCCGAGCAGTACTTC.

This clonotype has more than one count but fewer than ten. V usage is TRBV20-1 and J usage is TRBJ2-2, with 7 bases fitting TRBD2. Germline loops: CDR1 DFQATT, CDR2 SNEGSKA (reference sequence). The CDR3 covers 15 residues. V lost 0 bases and J lost 1; bases outside the gene matches: 2. DNA of the CDR3: TGCAGTGCTAGAGACCTAGCGGTGAACACCGGGGAGCTGTTTTTT. Amino acid sequence: CSARDLAVNTGELFF.

At least ten counts were recorded for this clonotype. No conserved phenylalanine or tryptophan ends this CDR3, so it is likely a read error. It is unclear where the CDR3 begins or ends on the DNA, so no DNA is shown, and the CDR3 is as TCRdb lists it. The rearrangement uses TRBV10-3 and TRBJ1-1; the table's D call, TRBD1, was not checked against the DNA. The CDR3 is made up of 14 amino acids, end residues included. Germline V gene lookup returns CDR1 ENHRY and CDR2 SYGVKD. CDR3 amino acids: CAISDSPGTGLGFG.

This clonotype was seen only a few times. The chain couples TRBV2 to TRBJ1-1; weak D call: TRBD1 (5 bases). Germline assignment: CDR1 SNHLY and CDR2 FYNNEI. The CDR3 sequence is 13 residues long. V was clipped by 4 bases and J by 5 bases, with 11 bases between them. The chain's CDR3 is CASSVKGTTEAFF. DNA of the CDR3: TGTGCCAGCAGTGTAAAAGGGACTACTGAAGCTTTCTTT.

Concerning this clonotype itself: A much larger clone differs by one base, so this may be a read error. V and J are TRBV9 and TRBJ2-1; 16 nucleotides match TRBD2. V dropped 4 bases and J dropped 4; count of bases not matched to a gene: 11. The CDR3 loop spans 19 amino acids. Germline V gene sequence: CDR1 SGDLS, CDR2 YYNGEE. CDR3 coding DNA: TGTGCCAGCAGCACCGGGACTAGCGGGAGGGGGGGACCTTACAATGAGCAGTTCTTC. Its protein is CASSTGTSGRGGPYNEQFF.

The sample holds many counts of this clonotype. The chain joins TRBV23-1 to TRBJ1-2; D unresolved. TRBV23-1 is an ORF; its function is uncertain. Trimming left V 5 bases short and J 4 bases short, with 23 bases between. This CDR3 contains 17 residues. The CDR3 DNA reads TGCGCCAGCAGTAGGATGGTGCTACGCAGAAAGACCTATGGCTACACCTTC. Amino acid sequence: CASSRMVLRRKTYGYTF.

Of note for this clonotype: This clone may be a read error of a much larger clone one base away. The chain uses TRBV6-1 and TRBJ1-1; D is unclear. The CDR3 covers 11 residues. Germline CDR1 MNHNS, CDR2 SASEGT. In nucleotides, the CDR3 is TGTGCCTGCAGTGAGAGTTTCAAAGCTTTCTTT. Protein: CACSESFKAFF.

This clonotype was picked up many times. The chain couples TRBV19 to TRBJ2-1; 9 positions agree with TRBD2. This CDR3 is built from 15 residues. The J segment lost 7 bases and the V segment lost 3 bases, leaving 7 bases of the junction unmatched. Germline V gives CDR1 LNHDA, CDR2 SQIVND (reference sequence). CDR3 bases: TGTGCCAGTAGTATTAGCGGGAGAGGGTTTAATGAGCAGTTCTTC. Translating gives CASSISGRGFNEQFF.